This paragraph reports one T cell receptor beta chain. The antigen is unknown. Template switching supplied a universal primer site; unique molecular identifiers were carried on the cDNA. MiXCR, run by TCRdb on the 5' RACE reads, gives a single entry per CDR3 protein. The sample records hundreds of thousands of distinct CDR3 sequences, roughly a tenth being singletons. The germline V gene has CDR1 WNHNN and CDR2 SYGVQD (reference sequence). V lost 3 bases to trimming and J lost 4 bases, with 15 bases between them. The CDR3 consists of 15 residues. The sample belongs to a study of identical twins. Findings and caveats of the study: Models underestimated how often monozygotic twins shared out-of-frame TCR alpha.

Sequencing used memory (CD45RO+) T cells sorted from blood. This TCR came from a woman younger than 35 in good health. The chain employs TRBV10-1 and TRBJ2-5; D is uncertain. CDR3 DNA sequence: TGCGCCAGCAGTGATTCGAGCGCTGACGGAGAGACCCAGTACTTC. Protein: CASSDSSADGETQYF.